Included here is one TCR beta chain sequence, with context. The sample comes from a study of blood T cells in healthy people across ages. The CDR3 is made up of 14 amino acids. Germline CDR1 is SQVTM and CDR2 is ANQGSEA. The second PCR ran roughly 6 to 11 cycles with a sample-barcoded 5' primer and J-beta primers. TCRdb re-called the 5' RACE reads through MiXCR, storing one row per CDR3 protein. The profile covers more than 1,400,000 distinct CDR3 sequences, with about 40% appearing a single time and 7.9% taken by the ten largest. Material for sequencing was blood. The chain has TRBV29-1 and TRBJ2-4; tentative D call: TRBD1 (6 bases). The J call may be wrong; the DNA end is better matched by TRBJ2-7. This clonotype originated in a woman between 18 and 29 years old in good health. The CDR3 region is CSVEVAGALYEQYF. The CDR3 DNA reads as TGCAGCGTTGAAGTGGCAGGGGCCCTATACGAGCAGTACTTC.